The sequence of this TCR beta chain was determined in a study of T cells in Graves' hyperthyroidism and ophthalmopathy. Across the study: Once the initial diagnosis was made, peripheral blood was obtained before any treatment.

Germline CDR1 reads MNHNS; CDR2 reads SASEGT. The CDR3 spans 13 residues. The ends were cut back, 7 bases at V and 1 base at J, with 10 bases in the middle. Whole-study results and caveats: Ophthalmopathy was told apart from stable hyperthyroidism by a 13 V-J model. Blood samples included most of the expanded thyroid clonotypes exceeding 0.001.

Amplified regions were TCR beta CDR3 sequences from RNA transcripts. First-round RT-PCR targeting the TCR CDR3 was performed with the HTBI primer set. TCRdb re-analysed the multiplex PCR reads in MiXCR, keeping a single row per CDR3 protein. The sample has 300,000 to 350,000 distinct CDR3 sequences, around 18% seen once; the top ten hold 15%. This clonotype has a count of ten or more. Antigen specificity is unknown. This clonotype originated in a woman in her thirties or forties with Graves' ophthalmopathy. This chain connects TRBV6-1 to TRBJ1-1; D gene ambiguous. The material sequenced was blood. This CDR3 reads CASTDRKNTEAFF. CDR3 DNA: TGTGCCAGCACGGATCGGAAGAACACTGAAGCTTTCTTT.